One and the same sample provided the 20 T cell receptor beta chains below, sequenced in a study of blood T cell repertoires in COVID-19 (TCRdb year 2020). The method behind the library was the immunoSEQ multiplex PCR assay. This is the immuneACCESS table as TCRdb keeps it, with only in-frame sequences that have V and J called. A part of the clones is gone; compared with another copy, unresolved V genes explain less than half, and the rest is unexplained. Recorded for this sample are 15,000 or so clones; around nine tenths of them occurred a single time. In total, the top ten clones hold roughly 2.5% of the sample. The sequenced material came from peripheral blood. These receptor sequences come from a human donor in a cohort sampled during active COVID-19.

The genes are TRBV11-2 and TRBJ2-7; D possibly corresponds to TRBD1 (6 bases). CDR1 is SGHAT, CDR2 FQNNGV, per germline. V gave up 3 bases and J gave up 3 bases, with 9 bases separating them. The CDR3 consists of 13 residues. The CDR3 DNA follows: TGTGCCAGCAGCTTTACAGGGATCTACGAGCAGTACTTC. As protein: CASSFTGIYEQYF.

V gene TRBV7-6 combines with J gene TRBJ2-6; D ambiguous. The CDR3 contains 14 residues. V gave up 5 bases and J gave up 1 base, with 6 bases separating them. Germline assignment: CDR1 SGHVS and CDR2 FNYEAQ. For the CDR3, the DNA is TGTGCCAGCAGCCAGGTTTCTGGGGCCAACGTCCTGACTTTC. Its translation: CASSQVSGANVLTF.

This rearrangement joins TRBV6-5 to TRBJ2-7; D is possibly TRBD2 (6 bases). This CDR3 contains 12 residues. CDR1 is MNHEY and CDR2 is SVGAGI in the germline V gene. The germline V and J ends were trimmed by 10 bases and 4 bases, with 14 bases remaining between them. This CDR3 is CATGLRGYEQYF. DNA for the CDR3: TGTGCCACCGGCTTGCGGGGATACGAGCAGTACTTC.

CDR3 in amino acids: CASSLTGGRVEQYF. The CDR3 DNA reads TGTGCCAGCAGCTTAACGGGGGGCCGGGTCGAGCAGTACTTC. This chain uses TRBV7-2 with TRBJ2-7; a possible D gene is TRBD2 (7 bases). From germline, CDR1 is SGHTA and CDR2 FQGNSA. Trimming stripped 2 bases from V and 6 bases from J, with 14 bases between. The CDR3 extends over 14 amino acids.

The chain carries TRBV27 and TRBJ2-1; D is ambiguous. This CDR3 comprises 13 residues. CDR1 is MNHEY, CDR2 SMNVEV, per germline (reference sequence). V lost 5 bases and J 6 bases, leaving 11 bases between the germline ends. The CDR3, as DNA: TGTGCCAGCAGTACGTATAGTGGCAATGAGCAGTTCTTC. It specifies CASSTYSGNEQFF.

The chain recombines TRBV4-1 with TRBJ1-2; D is ambiguous. The CDR3 length is 15 residues. The V end was cut by 0 bases, the J end by 3 bases, with 11 bases between. The germline CDR1 and CDR2 sequences are MGHRA and YSYEKL. DNA of the CDR3: TGCGCCAGCAGCCAAGATTCGGGGAACTACTATGGCTACACCTTC. Protein sequence: CASSQDSGNYYGYTF.

The chain uses TRBV4-2 and TRBJ1-1; D unclear. V was pared by 0 bases and J by 11 bases, with 10 bases between. This CDR3 spans 12 amino acids. Germline V gene data show CDR1 as LGHNA and CDR2 as YNFKEQ. CDR3 region: CASSQESLAAFF. DNA for the CDR3: TGTGCCAGCAGCCAAGAATCGTTAGCTGCTTTCTTT.

The chain is built from TRBV19 and TRBJ1-5, with D possibly TRBD1 on 5 matching bases. The CDR3 totals 14 residues. Trimming removed 9 bases from V and 7 bases from J, with 19 bases in between. Germline-derived CDR1 and CDR2 are LNHDA and SQIVND (reference sequence). The CDR3 is CASKETVLKQPQHF. In DNA, the CDR3 is TGTGCCAGCAAAGAGACAGTTCTGAAACAGCCCCAGCATTTT.

This chain joins TRBV7-6 and TRBJ2-3; a weak D match, TRBD2 (6 bases). Germline V gene lookup returns CDR1 SGHVS and CDR2 FNYEAQ. This CDR3 contains 15 residues. With 3 bases removed from V and 5 bases from J, the gap between germline ends came to 15 bases. The CDR3 DNA is TGTGCCAGCAGCTTCCGTCGCGGGACTCAAGATACGCAGTATTTT. It translates to CASSFRRGTQDTQYF.

This chain links TRBV5-4 with TRBJ1-4, with 9 nucleotides matching TRBD1. The ends lost 2 bases at V and 4 bases at J; junction bases unmatched: 9. The CDR3 covers 17 residues. Germline V gene data show CDR1 as SGHNT and CDR2 as YYREEE (reference sequence). CDR3 DNA: TGTGCCAGCAGCTTAGGTCCGGGACAGGGCGTTAATGAAAAACTGTTTTTT. Its translation is CASSLGPGQGVNEKLFF.

The genes are TRBV2 and TRBJ2-1; D is possibly TRBD2 (6 bases). The ends were cut back, 6 bases at V and 2 bases at J, with 14 bases in the middle. Germline loops: CDR1 SNHLY, CDR2 FYNNEI. The CDR3 has 15 residues. The CDR3 loop reads CASRPDGGTYNEQFF. The CDR3, as DNA: TGTGCCAGCAGACCCGACGGAGGGACCTACAATGAGCAGTTCTTC.

The rearrangement uses TRBV7-2 and TRBJ2-7; 8 bases align to TRBD2. With 4 bases clipped from V and 6 bases from J, the junction kept 14 bases outside the gene matches. This CDR3 has 16 amino acids. CDR1 is SGHTA and CDR2 is FQGNSA in the germline V gene. The CDR3 sequence is CASSSGGSGRRGEQYF. The CDR3 DNA reads TGTGCCAGCAGCTCCGGGGGCAGCGGGAGAAGGGGCGAGCAGTACTTC. Combining the CDR3 with reference TRBV7-2 and TRBJ2-7 gives the whole variable domain GAGVSQSPSNKVTEKGKDVELRCDPISGHTALYWYRQSLGQGLEFLIYFQGNSAPDKSGLPSDRFSAERTGGSVSTLTIQRTQQEDSAVYLCASSSGGSGRRGEQYFGPGTRLTVT.

The chain employs TRBV27 and TRBJ2-3; 11 nucleotides align to TRBD2. CDR1 is MNHEY, CDR2 SMNVEV, per germline (reference sequence). V shed 1 base and J 2 bases; nucleotides not matched to a gene: 2. The CDR3 runs to 16 residues. CDR3 nucleotides: TGTGCCAGCAGTTTATGGGGACTAGCGGACACAGATACGCAGTATTTT. Its translation: CASSLWGLADTDTQYF.

The rearrangement uses TRBV9 and TRBJ2-3; 12 bases map to TRBD2. Trimming took 2 bases from V and 4 from J; bases not matched to a gene: 5. Per the germline V gene, CDR1 is SGDLS and CDR2 is YYNGEE. This CDR3 contains 16 residues. In DNA, the CDR3 is TGTGCCAGCAGCGTGACGACTAGCGGGAGCCCAGATACGCAGTATTTT. The encoded protein is CASSVTTSGSPDTQYF.

The chain couples TRBV11-2 to TRBJ1-1, with a weak D call TRBD1 (5 bases). The germline gives CDR1 SGHAT, CDR2 FQNNGV. The CDR3 runs 17 residues. V lost 4 bases and J 0 bases, leaving 18 bases between the germline ends. The CDR3 coding sequence is TGTGCCAGCAGCTACCCTTCCCAGGGCCCCATGAACACTGAAGCTTTCTTT. It specifies CASSYPSQGPMNTEAFF.

The chain links TRBV28 to TRBJ1-4, with 7 bases identical to TRBD1. Germline CDR1 MDHEN, CDR2 SYDVKM. With V trimmed by 5 bases and J by 0 bases, 9 bases remained unmatched. The CDR3 is 17 residues long. DNA of the CDR3: TGTGCCAGCAGTGCGCGACAGGGCTCTGCAACTAATGAAAAACTGTTTTTT. Its protein product is CASSARQGSATNEKLFF. The variable domain in full, completed from reference TRBV28 and TRBJ1-4, reads DVKVTQSSRYLVKRTGEKVFLECVQDMDHENMFWYRQDPGLGLRLIYFSYDVKMKEKGDIPEGYSVSREKKERFSLILESASTNQTSMYLCASSARQGSATNEKLFFGSGTQLSVL.

This chain's CDR3 is CATSSYSAGQGIYEQYF. The CDR3 coding sequence is TGTGCCACCAGCAGTTACTCAGCGGGACAGGGGATCTACGAGCAGTACTTC. The V call is TRBV15, the J call TRBJ2-7; 10 positions match TRBD1. The V gene end was trimmed by 3 bases and the J gene end by 3 bases; junction bases not matched to a gene: 11. From germline, CDR1 is LNHNV and CDR2 YYDKDF (reference sequence). CDR3 size: 17 residues. The variable domain in full, completed from reference TRBV15 and TRBJ2-7, reads DAMVIQNPRYQVTQFGKPVTLSCSQTLNHNVMYWYQQKSSQAPKLLFHYYDKDFNNEADTPDNFQSRRPNTSFCFLDIRSPGLGDTAMYLCATSSYSAGQGIYEQYFGPGTRLTVT.

V usage is TRBV7-9 and J usage is TRBJ1-5; TRBD1 matches at 9 bases. The V gene end was trimmed by 5 bases and the J gene end by 6 bases; junction bases not matched to a gene: 5. Germline V gene sequence: CDR1 SEHNR, CDR2 FQNEAQ (reference sequence). The length of the CDR3 is 14 residues. In nucleotides, the CDR3 is TGTGCCAGCAGCCTGGGACAGGGACTTCAGCCCCAGCATTTT. It is translated as CASSLGQGLQPQHF.

The chain employs TRBV6-5 and TRBJ1-3; TRBD1 aligns across 8 bases. Germline V CDR1 and CDR2: MNHEY, SVGAGI. CDR3 length equals 15 residues. V was pared by 6 bases and J by 0 bases, with 4 bases of the junction left unmatched. The CDR3 region is CASSGQGPSGNTIYF. The CDR3 coding sequence is TGTGCCAGCAGCGGACAGGGACCCTCTGGAAACACCATATATTTT.

This chain uses TRBV12-3 or TRBV12-4 with TRBJ1-2, with a weak D call TRBD1 (6 bases). CDR3 length: 13 residues. V shed 6 bases and J shed 7 bases, with 15 bases lying between them. The CDR3 region is CASSPFRGSGYTF. Written as DNA, the CDR3 is TGTGCCAGCAGCCCTTTCAGGGGTTCTGGCTACACCTTC.